A selection of T cell receptor beta chains follows, all from one sample in a study of blood T cell repertoires in COVID-19. Clones were sequenced by immunoSEQ multiplex PCR, and TCRdb holds only the in-frame ones, with some missing. In the table there are around 140,000 clones, roughly 79% of which are singletons. Sequencing used peripheral blood. Source of these receptors: a human donor in a cohort sampled during active COVID-19. Both conserved end residues are part of each CDR3.

V,J,CDR3
TRBV3-1/TRBV3-2,TRBJ1-2,CASSQYIDYGYTF
TRBV29-1,TRBJ2-2,CSVRTSGRRSLTGELFF
TRBV9,TRBJ2-1,CASSVGGIGTDFTVNEQFF
TRBV7-7,TRBJ2-2,CASSRRGAGDTGELFF
TRBV6-5,TRBJ2-1,CASSFHRDNEQFF
TRBV28,TRBJ2-6,CASSSHLGGSGANVLTF
TRBV4-2,TRBJ2-7,CASSLQGDGTAYEQYF
TRBV28,TRBJ2-7,CASSSGTDYEQYF
TRBV10-3,TRBJ2-7,CAISELEREGQYEQYF
TRBV11-3,TRBJ2-7,CASSLEGGSSYEQYF
TRBV11-2,TRBJ2-5,CASSPWDSPQETQYF
TRBV29-1,TRBJ2-1,CSAGQGVESSYNEQFF
TRBV28,TRBJ2-7,CASSAGGSYEQYF
TRBV7-9,TRBJ1-1,CASGHGEDRGYTEAFF
TRBV2,TRBJ2-5,CASSEFHGGQETQYF
TRBV5-1,TRBJ2-7,CASSETGGTYEQYF
TRBV18,TRBJ2-2,CASSPPSSFGELFF
TRBV28,TRBJ2-7,CASSFPSVEQYF
TRBV5-6,TRBJ2-7,CASSQVLGLAGVYEQYF
TRBV27,TRBJ2-2,CASSLFFRQGGTGELFF
TRBV19,TRBJ2-7,CASSHLLGQGVREQYF
TRBV28,TRBJ2-7,CASSLWTEEQYF
TRBV7-6,TRBJ2-3,CASSGPAGATDTQYF
TRBV6-5,TRBJ1-4,CASSFSFANGNEKLFF
TRBV15,TRBJ2-7,CATSRLLEAPYEQYF
TRBV6-2/TRBV6-3,TRBJ1-2,CASSSYYGYTF
TRBV28,TRBJ2-3,CASVWVGDTDTQYF
TRBV7-9,TRBJ1-2,CASSFAGGDGYTF
TRBV9,TRBJ2-7,CASSVGLAGSEQYF
TRBV5-1,TRBJ2-2,CASSLGRTGATGELFF
TRBV29-1,TRBJ2-7,CSVVRTGGFYEQYF
TRBV27,TRBJ2-1,CASSFLPGNEQFF
TRBV28,TRBJ2-7,CASSLTMRAYEQYF
TRBV6-1,TRBJ1-1,CASSEWAGGGETEAFF
TRBV27,TRBJ2-2,CASRPGTGNTGELFF
TRBV5-4,TRBJ2-3,CASSLPTGGAGRTQYF
TRBV5-1,TRBJ2-7,CASSLAPLAGVLSYEQYF
TRBV18,TRBJ2-5,CASSPPTSGMGETQYF
TRBV5-5,TRBJ1-1,CASSPGGTEAFF
TRBV29-1,TRBJ2-7,CSSRGLGYEQYF
TRBV6-5,TRBJ1-5,CASSYGLGLNQPQHF
TRBV28,TRBJ1-1,CASSSRGTEAFF
TRBV6-6,TRBJ2-5,CASSDGTGIQETQYF
TRBV3-1/TRBV3-2,TRBJ1-1,CASRGQGEAFF
TRBV6-5,TRBJ1-1,CATIGREGTEAFF
TRBV28,TRBJ2-3,CASSLDLVGKDTQYF
TRBV30,TRBJ1-1,CAWSVLNVRGTEAFF
TRBV5-6,TRBJ1-2,CASSLQGRYGYTF
TRBV19,TRBJ2-5,CASTEPRTGVNGEETQYF
TRBV19,TRBJ1-2,CASSSRGTNYGYTF
TRBV18,TRBJ1-6,CASSRGQGDNSPLHF
TRBV18,TRBJ2-1,CASSVGFYNEQFF
TRBV25-1,TRBJ2-7,CASPPGQGPSRVSYEQYF
TRBV7-9,TRBJ2-5,CASRAVASAGDQYF
TRBV6-6,TRBJ2-5,CASSFLGFQETQYF
TRBV10-3,TRBJ2-7,CAISEPGQGYEQYF
TRBV28,TRBJ2-3,CASTSGGSTDTQYF
TRBV5-1,TRBJ2-2,CASSLTLAGVTGELFF
TRBV6-2/TRBV6-3,TRBJ1-5,CASSYSTGRKQPQHF